This T cell receptor (beta chain) was observed in a study of human T cells and chemical hapten exposure. One entry per CDR3 protein results from TCRdb running MiXCR on the RACE reads. This sample has over 35,000 distinct CDR3 sequences; roughly a tenth occur once, and the top ten carry 5% to 6.5%. This CDR3 is 12 amino acids long. Germline CDR1 reads MNHEY; CDR2 reads SMNVEV (reference sequence). Trimming took 6 bases from V and 3 from J, leaving 7 bases between them. Time point given: pre-sensitization, week 0. Treatment reported: therapeutic diphenylcyclopropenone sensitization with weekly scalp DPC.

The sequence derives from a man aged 30-40 years with alopecia areata. Some clones in this sample may be carry-over from other donors' samples. The V gene is TRBV27, the J gene TRBJ2-3; perhaps TRBD2 as D (5 bases). This specimen was whole blood, taken in connection with sensitization to the hapten diphenylcyclopropenone (DPC). CDR3 loop: CASSRGTDTQYF. DNA of the CDR3: TGTGCCAGCAGCCGCGGGACAGATACGCAGTATTTT.